A selection of T cell receptor beta chains follows, all from one sample in a study of blood T cell repertoires in COVID-19. Clones were read by immunoSEQ multiplex PCR, and TCRdb kept only the in-frame ones, dropping some. The table records around 200,000 clones, over 70% of them present only once. The material sequenced was peripheral blood. The origin of the receptors is a man aged 45 to 65 with active or convalescent COVID-19. Both conserved end residues are part of each CDR3. The D gene is left open where the match is weak. For some rows the clone size is stated as once, few or many, or as a class when expanded; others skip it.

CDR3 protein	CDR3 DNA	clone size	D gene	V gene	J gene
CASSAGTGNLGIAGETYNEQFF	TGCGCCAGCAGTGCGGGGACAGGGAATCTGGGGATAGCGGGAGAGACCTACAATGAGCAGTTCTTC	NA	NA	TRBV10-2	TRBJ2-1
CASSPGGISYEQYF	TGTGCCAGCTCACCCGGGGGAATATCCTACGAGCAGTACTTC	NA	NA	TRBV18	TRBJ2-7
CASSGHRTSYSGNTIYF	TGTGCCAGCAGTGGCCACAGGACCTCTTACTCTGGAAACACCATATATTTT	NA	NA	TRBV6-4	TRBJ1-3
CASSFGYEQFF	TGTGCCAGCAGTTTCGGGTATGAGCAGTTCTTC	few	NA	TRBV27	TRBJ2-1
CASSENSGDTQYF	TGTGCCAGCAGTGAAAATAGCGGGGATACGCAGTATTTT	NA	TRBD2	TRBV2	TRBJ2-3
CASSLPDWGQGYNSPLHF	TGTGCCAGCAGCCTACCCGATTGGGGACAGGGGTATAATTCACCCCTCCACTTT	NA	TRBD1	TRBV7-9	TRBJ1-6
CATSDPTGTGELFF	TGTGCCACCAGTGATCCGACAGGGACCGGGGAGCTGTTTTTT	NA	TRBD1	TRBV24-1	TRBJ2-2
CASSPQGTSGRYSYEQYF	TGTGCCAGCAGCCCCCAGGGGACTAGCGGCCGATACTCCTACGAGCAGTACTTC	NA	TRBD2	TRBV27	TRBJ2-7
CASSEAGYTEAFF	TGCGCCAGCAGTGAGGCGGGATACACTGAAGCTTTCTTT	NA	NA	TRBV10-1	TRBJ1-1
CATSAGGAGGSEQFF	TGTGCCACCAGCGCAGGGGGAGCAGGGGGGAGTGAGCAGTTCTTC	few	NA	TRBV15	TRBJ2-1
CASTIVSNQPQHF	TGTGCCAGCACCATAGTTAGCAATCAGCCCCAGCATTTT	NA	NA	TRBV6-6	TRBJ1-5
CASTLNWDWKETQYF	TGTGCCAGCACCCTCAACTGGGACTGGAAAGAGACCCAGTACTTC	once	NA	TRBV6-5	TRBJ2-5
CASTLTGYSNQPQHF	TGTGCCAGTACCCTGACAGGCTATAGCAATCAGCCCCAGCATTTT	NA	NA	TRBV19	TRBJ1-5
CAWIQFTDTQYF	TGTGCCTGGATACAATTCACAGATACGCAGTATTTT	NA	NA	TRBV30	TRBJ2-3
CASTSLAEAFF	TGTGCCAGCACCTCCCTCGCTGAAGCTTTCTTT	NA	NA	TRBV7-2	TRBJ1-1
CASSLVQGGLYGYTF	TGTGCCAGCAGTTTAGTTCAGGGGGGCCTATATGGCTACACCTTC	NA	TRBD1	TRBV27	TRBJ1-2
CASTEPPGGKGTDTQYF	TGTGCCAGCACAGAACCCCCGGGCGGGAAGGGAACAGATACGCAGTATTTT	NA	NA	TRBV28	TRBJ2-3
CASSQGIEGGSYNEQFF	TGTGCCAGCAGCCAAGGCATTGAAGGGGGCTCCTACAATGAGCAGTTCTTC	NA	NA	TRBV3-1/TRBV3-2	TRBJ2-1
CASREIPGDTEAFF	TGTGCCAGCAGGGAGATCCCTGGCGACACTGAAGCTTTCTTT	NA	NA	TRBV28	TRBJ1-1
CASSPTGYRQPQHF	TGTGCCAGCAGTCCAACAGGGTATCGTCAGCCCCAGCATTTT	NA	NA	TRBV7-6	TRBJ1-5
CASKGGSSYNEQFF	TGTGCCAGCAAAGGCGGGAGCTCCTACAATGAGCAGTTCTTC	many	TRBD2	TRBV28	TRBJ2-1
CASSPGGGIAYEQYF	TGTGCCAGCTCACCAGGAGGAGGGATCGCCTACGAGCAGTACTTC	NA	NA	TRBV18	TRBJ2-7
CASSLEAYGYTF	TGTGCCAGCAGCTTAGAAGCCTATGGCTACACCTTC	NA	NA	TRBV7-9	TRBJ1-2
CASSYSVAGAEQYF	TGTGCCAGCAGTTACTCAGTAGCAGGGGCCGAGCAGTACTTC	NA	NA	TRBV6-2/TRBV6-3	TRBJ2-7
CASNWTGRYSGNTIYF	TGTGCCAGCAATTGGACAGGGCGATACTCTGGAAACACCATATATTTT	NA	TRBD1	TRBV6-8	TRBJ1-3
CASSLGLAGGPQETQYF	TGTGCTAGCAGCTTAGGGCTAGCGGGGGGGCCCCAAGAGACCCAGTACTTC	NA	TRBD2	TRBV7-7	TRBJ2-5
CASTTANYGYTF	TGCGCCAGCACAACAGCTAACTATGGCTACACCTTC	NA	NA	TRBV10-2	TRBJ1-2
CASSIGEAPREKLFF	TGTGCCAGTAGTATCGGGGAGGCCCCGCGTGAAAAACTGTTTTTT	NA	NA	TRBV19	TRBJ1-4
CASSRDEETQYF	TGTGCCAGCTCACGAGATGAAGAGACCCAGTACTTC	NA	NA	TRBV18	TRBJ2-5
CASSLEVGQGSYEQYF	TGCGCCAGCAGCTTGGAGGTGGGGCAGGGCTCCTACGAGCAGTACTTC	NA	NA	TRBV5-1	TRBJ2-7
CAWRGRDYPQETQYF	TGTGCCTGGAGAGGCCGGGACTACCCCCAAGAGACCCAGTACTTC	NA	TRBD2	TRBV30	TRBJ2-5
CASSLWTGEAYNEQFF	TGTGCCAGCAGTTTATGGACAGGGGAAGCCTACAATGAGCAGTTCTTC	once	TRBD1	TRBV28	TRBJ2-1
CAISESERGRDTQYF	TGTGCCATCAGTGAGTCGGAGCGGGGAAGGGATACGCAGTATTTT	NA	TRBD2	TRBV10-3	TRBJ2-3
CASSLGLLGAQYF	TGTGCCAGCAGCTTAGGACTGCTCGGGGCCCAGTACTTC	NA	NA	TRBV7-2	TRBJ2-5
CASSPGTSGSILYNEQFF	TGTGCCAGCAGCCCCGGGACTAGCGGGAGTATACTCTACAATGAGCAGTTCTTC	NA	TRBD2	TRBV5-4	TRBJ2-1
CAWDRGKDTEAFF	TGTGCCTGGGACAGGGGGAAGGACACTGAAGCTTTCTTT	NA	TRBD1	TRBV30	TRBJ1-1
CATSDLGYEQYF	TGTGCCACCAGTGATCTAGGATACGAGCAGTACTTC	NA	NA	TRBV24-1	TRBJ2-7
CASSQGLAGPYEQYF	TGTGCCAGCAGCCAGGGACTAGCGGGACCCTACGAGCAGTACTTC	NA	TRBD2	TRBV11-3	TRBJ2-7
CASSFEGGYGYTF	TGTGCCAGCAGCTTTGAGGGGGGGTACGGCTACACCTTC	NA	NA	TRBV7-2	TRBJ1-2
CASSPPGAIRSTQYF	TGTGCCAGCAGCCCCCCCGGAGCAATAAGGTCTACGCAGTATTTT	few	NA	TRBV3-1/TRBV3-2	TRBJ2-3
CASSLEIVPREAFF	TGTGCCAGCAGTTTAGAGATTGTCCCCAGGGAAGCTTTCTTT	few	NA	TRBV28	TRBJ1-1
CASSLGGLNEKLFF	TGTGCCAGCAGCCTCGGGGGGCTAAATGAAAAACTGTTTTTT	NA	NA	TRBV14	TRBJ1-4
CASSKWDRGSGNTIYF	TGTGCCAGCAGCAAGTGGGACAGGGGCTCTGGAAACACCATATATTTT	NA	TRBD1	TRBV11-2	TRBJ1-3
CASSLAAGANVLTF	TGTGCCAGCAGTTTAGCAGCTGGGGCCAACGTCCTGACTTTC	NA	NA	TRBV28	TRBJ2-6
CASSFTTITGSTEAFF	TGTGCCAGCAGTTTTACCACAATCACAGGGTCGACTGAAGCTTTCTTT	NA	NA	TRBV6-5	TRBJ1-1